This record concerns one TCR beta chain sequence. The data were taken from a study of blood T cell dynamics during melanoma immunotherapy. The V and J ends lost 0 bases and 7 bases respectively, with 19 bases between them. There are 17 residues in the CDR3. Germline values: CDR1 LGHNA, CDR2 YNFKEQ. This sample's time point: pre-treatment baseline. Blood was drawn before treatment and at week 3 after checkpoint blockade. At 12 weeks after first infusion, RECIST 1.1 defined response for most patients. Every bulk PBMC sample received the same 350 ng of DNA. Profiling relied on immunoSEQ multiplex PCR, and the TCRdb table lists in-frame clones only, not all of them. The sample contains approximately 11,000 clones, roughly four fifths of which appear only once.

The sequence was obtained from a human donor with melanoma. Material: blood, obtained from a patient treated with checkpoint blockade. The V and J genes are TRBV4-2 and TRBJ2-1; weak D call: TRBD2 (7 bases). The DNA for the CDR3 is TGTGCCAGCAGCCAAGATTTAGGGCGGGGGCTAGGGAATGAGCAGTTCTTC. It translates to CASSQDLGRGLGNEQFF.